This is a list of T cell receptor beta chains from one sample in a study of CD8+ T cells in alopecia areata. Assay used: immunoSEQ multiplex PCR; TCRdb lists only in-frame clones, some missing. Of approximately 160,000 clones in the sample, approximately 60% were seen once. The material was CD4+ T cells sorted from blood, obtained at week 24, from a patient treated with tofacitinib. Receptors were obtained from a human donor with alopecia areata. CDR3s include the opening cysteine and the closing phenylalanine or tryptophan. D genes are given only for firm matches. The size field is filled for only some rows; it gives once, few, many or a size class.

V,D,J,size,CDR3,DNA
TRBV10-3,TRBD1,TRBJ2-6,-,CAIGQGISSGANVLTF,TGTGCCATCGGACAGGGTATCAGCTCTGGGGCCAACGTCCTGACTTTC
TRBV5-6,-,TRBJ2-7,-,CASSSGDYEQYF,TGTGCCAGCAGCTCAGGGGACTACGAGCAGTACTTC
TRBV29-1,-,TRBJ2-3,-,CSVGRLFTDTQYF,TGCAGCGTTGGGCGCCTATTCACAGATACGCAGTATTTT
TRBV29-1,-,TRBJ2-1,few,CSARGAEQFF,TGCAGCGCTCGGGGCGCGGAGCAGTTCTTC
TRBV7-2,-,TRBJ1-2,-,CASGSPDGRYGYTF,TGTGCCAGCGGAAGCCCGGACGGGCGGTATGGCTACACCTTC
TRBV30,TRBD1,TRBJ2-4,few,CAWSPRDRDIQYF,TGTGCCTGGAGTCCTCGGGACAGGGACATTCAGTACTTC
TRBV29-1,TRBD1,TRBJ1-2,-,CSVGLFPDRGDYGYTF,TGCAGCGTTGGTCTGTTTCCGGACAGGGGGGACTATGGCTACACCTTC
TRBV2,-,TRBJ1-5,few,CASHGAAGNQPQHF,TGTGCCAGCCACGGAGCGGCGGGGAATCAGCCCCAGCATTTT
TRBV27,-,TRBJ2-7,few,CASSLKARSTEQYF,TGTGCCAGCAGTTTAAAGGCCAGGTCTACCGAGCAGTACTTC
TRBV27,-,TRBJ1-2,-,CASSPKGRAGWNGYTF,TGTGCCAGCAGTCCTAAGGGGCGGGCGGGCTGGAATGGCTACACCTTC
TRBV2,-,TRBJ1-2,few,CASSDRAYGYTF,TGTGCCAGCAGTGATCGGGCCTATGGCTACACCTTC
TRBV7-9,-,TRBJ1-1,-,CASSLARSQGGNTEAFF,TGTGCCAGCAGCTTAGCGAGAAGTCAGGGAGGGAACACTGAAGCTTTCTTT
TRBV10-3,-,TRBJ2-7,-,CAISEAGYEQYF,TGTGCCATCAGTGAGGCGGGGTACGAGCAGTACTTC
TRBV4-2,-,TRBJ1-2,-,CASSQDLPGGYGYTF,TGTGCCAGCAGCCAAGATCTTCCCGGGGGGTATGGCTACACCTTC
TRBV5-1,-,TRBJ1-5,-,CASSLAANQPQHF,TGCGCCAGCAGTTTGGCGGCTAATCAGCCCCAGCATTTT
TRBV27,-,TRBJ2-5,-,CASSLDAQETQYF,TGTGCCAGCAGTTTGGACGCACAAGAGACCCAGTACTTC
TRBV6-5,TRBD2,TRBJ2-1,-,CASSYLRGGQFF,TGTGCCAGCAGTTACCTGCGGGGGGGGCAGTTCTTC
TRBV6-5,-,TRBJ1-2,-,CASSFLTENYGYTF,TGTGCCAGCAGTTTTTTGACAGAAAACTATGGCTACACCTTC
TRBV5-1,-,TRBJ1-5,-,CASSLGGKGQPQHF,TGCGCCAGCAGCTTGGGGGGGAAGGGTCAGCCCCAGCATTTT
TRBV18,TRBD1,TRBJ1-1,few,CASSPRQGAANTEAFF,TGTGCCAGCTCTCCTAGACAGGGGGCTGCGAACACTGAAGCTTTCTTT
TRBV19,-,TRBJ1-1,-,CASSIDRGADTEAFF,TGTGCCAGTAGTATAGATAGGGGCGCGGATACTGAAGCTTTCTTT
TRBV9,-,TRBJ2-4,-,CASSVGPEAKNIQYF,TGTGCCAGCAGCGTAGGTCCGGAGGCCAAAAACATTCAGTACTTC
TRBV27,-,TRBJ1-5,-,CASSQLPPNQPQHF,TGTGCCAGCAGCCAATTACCCCCTAATCAGCCCCAGCATTTT
TRBV5-1,TRBD1,TRBJ2-7,-,CASSSGTVVYEQYF,TGCGCCAGCAGCTCCGGGACAGTGGTCTACGAGCAGTACTTC
TRBV6-5,-,TRBJ2-5,-,CASSYFRGQETQYF,TGTGCCAGCAGTTACTTCCGGGGGCAGGAGACCCAGTACTTC
TRBV18,-,TRBJ1-2,-,CASSPREETTYGYTF,TGTGCCAGCTCACCGCGTGAGGAGACTACCTATGGCTACACCTTC
TRBV6-5,-,TRBJ2-1,-,CASSNLNEQFF,TGTGCCAGCAGTAACCTAAATGAGCAGTTCTTC
TRBV29-1,-,TRBJ1-1,-,CSGGANTEAFF,TGCAGCGGGGGGGCGAACACTGAAGCTTTCTTT
TRBV30,TRBD1,TRBJ1-5,-,CAWIIQQGAYQPQHF,TGTGCCTGGATAATTCAACAGGGGGCGTATCAGCCCCAGCATTTT
TRBV9,TRBD1,TRBJ1-1,-,CASSPTGTDVSEAFF,TGTGCCAGCAGCCCCACCGGGACAGATGTGTCTGAAGCTTTCTTT
TRBV29-1,-,TRBJ1-1,-,CSVEEKRGVEAFF,TGCAGCGTTGAAGAAAAACGGGGCGTTGAAGCTTTCTTT
TRBV4-1,-,TRBJ1-4,-,CASSQGYEKLFF,TGCGCCAGCAGCCAAGGATATGAAAAACTGTTTTTT
TRBV6-1,-,TRBJ1-2,-,CASSVGNPESRYTF,TGTGCCAGCAGTGTGGGGAATCCCGAGTCTCGCTACACCTTC
TRBV29-1,TRBD1,TRBJ2-1,few,CSVGRGQGGNEQFF,TGCAGCGTTGGTAGGGGACAGGGTGGGAATGAGCAGTTCTTC
TRBV7-9,-,TRBJ2-7,-,CASSRDSRYEQYF,TGTGCCAGCAGTCGCGACAGCCGCTACGAGCAGTACTTC
TRBV6-5,-,TRBJ2-7,-,CASSYSKQGPGEQYF,TGTGCCAGCAGTTACTCGAAGCAGGGGCCGGGCGAGCAGTACTTC
TRBV18,-,TRBJ2-7,-,CASSPGQGAYEQYF,TGTGCCAGCTCACCAGGGCAGGGAGCCTACGAGCAGTACTTC
TRBV14,-,TRBJ2-5,-,CASSLGETQYF,TGTGCCAGCAGCCTCGGAGAGACCCAGTACTTC
TRBV30,TRBD1,TRBJ2-2,-,CAWSEGQGWTGELFF,TGTGCCTGGAGTGAGGGACAGGGTTGGACCGGGGAGCTGTTTTTT
TRBV30,-,TRBJ2-3,-,CAWSRGGTDTQYF,TGTGCCTGGAGTAGGGGAGGAACAGATACGCAGTATTTT
TRBV25-1,TRBD1,TRBJ1-4,-,CASSEGSGQYNEKLFF,TGTGCCAGCAGTGAAGGGTCGGGACAGTATAATGAAAAACTGTTTTTT
TRBV29-1,-,TRBJ2-5,-,CSVWGTEETQYF,TGCAGCGTTTGGGGGACCGAAGAGACCCAGTACTTC
TRBV6-1,-,TRBJ2-3,-,CASTEGRDTQYF,TGTGCCAGCACCGAAGGTCGGGATACGCAGTATTTT
TRBV6-5,-,TRBJ2-2,once,CASSRGEDTGELFF,TGTGCCAGCAGTAGAGGGGAGGACACCGGGGAGCTGTTTTTT
TRBV18,-,TRBJ2-7,once,CASSRAGPTYEQYF,TGTGCCAGCTCACGGGCAGGGCCCACCTACGAGCAGTACTTC
TRBV15,-,TRBJ2-7,few,CATSEHRDWDSYEQYF,TGTGCCACCAGCGAACATCGGGACTGGGACAGTTACGAGCAGTACTTC
TRBV30,-,TRBJ1-5,-,CAWSMNSNQPQHF,TGTGCCTGGAGTATGAATAGCAATCAGCCCCAGCATTTT
TRBV5-6,-,TRBJ2-7,-,CASSLDLGRGLRSYEQYF,TGTGCCAGCAGCTTGGATTTGGGGAGGGGGCTTCGGTCCTACGAGCAGTACTTC
TRBV4-1,-,TRBJ2-1,-,CASSQEGRQFF,TGCGCCAGCAGCCAAGAGGGTAGGCAGTTCTTC
TRBV11-2,TRBD1,TRBJ2-5,-,CASSPDRVVSETQYF,TGTGCCAGCAGCCCGGACAGGGTCGTGTCAGAGACCCAGTACTTC
TRBV6-5,-,TRBJ2-2,-,CASSPPGVVGELFF,TGTGCCAGCAGCCCCCCAGGGGTTGTCGGGGAGCTGTTTTTT
TRBV7-9,TRBD1,TRBJ2-1,-,CASSGYSGTGSDNEQFF,TGTGCCAGCAGCGGCTACTCCGGGACAGGGAGTGATAATGAGCAGTTCTTC
TRBV7-3,TRBD1,TRBJ2-2,-,CASSLGDRGPTGELFF,TGTGCCAGCAGCTTAGGGGACAGGGGGCCCACCGGGGAGCTGTTTTTT
TRBV6-5,-,TRBJ1-5,-,CATGTVSNQPQHF,TGTGCCACAGGGACGGTTAGCAATCAGCCCCAGCATTTT